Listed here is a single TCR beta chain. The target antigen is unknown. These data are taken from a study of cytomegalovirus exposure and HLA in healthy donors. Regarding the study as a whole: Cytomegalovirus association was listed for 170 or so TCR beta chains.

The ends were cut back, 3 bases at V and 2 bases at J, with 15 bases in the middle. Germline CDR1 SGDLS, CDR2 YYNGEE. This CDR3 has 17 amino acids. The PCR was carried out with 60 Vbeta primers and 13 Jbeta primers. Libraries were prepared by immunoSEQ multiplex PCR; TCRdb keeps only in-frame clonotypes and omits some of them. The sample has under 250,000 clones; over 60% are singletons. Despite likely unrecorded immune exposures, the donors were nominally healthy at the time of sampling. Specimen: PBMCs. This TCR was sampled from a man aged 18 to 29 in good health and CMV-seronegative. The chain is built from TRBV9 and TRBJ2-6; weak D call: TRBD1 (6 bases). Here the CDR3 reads CASSARTGQTGANVLTF. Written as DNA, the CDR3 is TGTGCCAGCAGCGCCAGGACGGGACAAACTGGGGCCAACGTCCTGACTTTC.